This TCR beta chain comes out of a study of neoadjuvant nivolumab and ipilimumab in lung cancer. Regarding the study as a whole: Blood richness before therapy tracked richness in tumors resected after neoadjuvant therapy.

A remark on this clone: Its antigen is not known.

This table comes from immunoSEQ multiplex PCR, and its TCRdb copy is limited to in-frame clones, with some not included. The data contain 30,000 or so clones, 75% to 95% of them singletons. The input for sequencing was peripheral blood, taken after neoadjuvant nivolumab, alone or with ipilimumab, at or shortly before surgery. The clonotype originates from an adult with non-small cell lung cancer.

This chain's CDR3 is CASRAMEGWYF. DNA for the CDR3: TGTGCCAGCAGGGCAATGGAGGGGTGGTACTTC. The chain joins TRBV6-1 to TRBJ2-7; maybe TRBD2 (6 bases). The CDR3 is 11 residues long. Trimming cost V 6 bases and J 12 bases, with 15 bases left between them. Germline-derived CDR1 and CDR2 are MNHNS and SASEGT.